The TCR beta chain under discussion was sequenced for a study of blood T cell repertoires in COVID-19 (dated by TCRdb to about 2020). With respect to the entire study: Samples covering the acute and convalescent phases of COVID-19 were provided by collaborators in the United States, Italy and Spain. Where available, HLA class I and class II types were taken from metadata supplied by the sample provider and were not determined by assay-based typing. The repertoires were released in a freely available public database meant as a resource for research on the immune response to SARS-CoV-2. The material from the prospective study consisted of cDNA or gDNA derived from T cells, B-cell-depleted T cells, or PBMCs. Subjects who had been exposed to COVID-19, were actively infected with it, or had recovered from it provided the deeply sampled blood TCRbeta repertoires that made up the dataset. Nearly every sample came with metadata listing a de-identified subject ID, COVID-19 status, age in years and sex. Samples came from the ongoing ImmuneRACE study (first 160 participants) plus 1,254 subjects from 6 global collaborators. Results the study describes overall, beyond this receptor: The amount of clinical and demographic metadata varied by source and participant and was provided uncurated.

In the prospective study, participants were roughly 18 to 95 years old, resided in about two dozen geographic areas of the United States, and were enrolled through a virtual design. Cohort assignment in the prospective study relied on participant-reported clinical history from a screening survey and a study questionnaire. In the prospective study, whole blood, serum and a nasopharyngeal or oropharyngeal swab were collected from each participant by mobile phlebotomists. Additional blood draws and questionnaires over a 2-month period could optionally be provided by prospective study participants. Prospective study blood samples were shipped either frozen or at room temperature before DNA extraction. On this clone itself: The antigen this receptor binds is unknown. No base-level quality is on record; no much larger clone is a single base apart.

The CDR3 measures 15 amino acids from cysteine to phenylalanine. Solely the CDR3 DNA is kept, with 45 bases framed from the first base. Between the V and J ends, shortened by 0 bases and 2 bases respectively, the junction contains 10 bases. CDR1 and CDR2 were assigned from the germline V gene as SGHRS and YFSETQ. TCRbeta CDR3 regions were amplified from genomic DNA using the immunoSEQ Assay, a bias-controlled multiplex PCR. As for how the authors treated the data: The number of nucleated cells in each sample was estimated from the amplification of reference gene primers within the assay. Sequence reads were collapsed and filtered to measure the absolute abundance of every unique TCRbeta CDR3 rearrangement. For each sample, productive Simpson clonality was calculated as the square root of Simpson's diversity index across productive rearrangements. TCRdb stores this immuneACCESS table with in-frame sequences only. Part of the clones is absent; in the studies checked, under half of the shortfall reflects unresolved V genes, and no reason is known for the rest. V, J and clone size derive from that table, while D and trimming were established from the DNA sequence. The sample data list under 250,000 clones, and over 85% of these were observed just once. The ten top clones hold less than 4.5% of the sample.

The clonotype originates from a woman between 25 and 40 years old with acute COVID-19. The rearranged segments are TRBV5-1 and TRBJ2-3; a confident D gene designation cannot be given. Sequenced material: PBMCs or T cells enriched from blood (not recorded which). CDR3 loop: CASSLAARITDTQYF. The sequenced DNA: TGCGCCAGCAGCTTGGCCGCGCGGATCACAGATACGCAGTATTTT.